This T cell receptor beta chain was identified during a study of T cells in Graves' hyperthyroidism and ophthalmopathy. Study-level information: Prior to any treatment, at the point of initial diagnosis, peripheral blood was collected.

Amplification of TCR beta CDR3 regions was performed using RNA transcripts as template. The TCR CDR3 first-round RT-PCR relied on the HTBI primer set. Using its own MiXCR run on the multiplex PCR reads, TCRdb lists one record per CDR3 protein. The data show 400,000 to 600,000 distinct CDR3 sequences, with roughly 16% seen just once and around 28% held by the top ten. Germline CDR1 reads SNHLY; CDR2 reads FYNNEI. The CDR3 covers 14 residues. Trimming shortened V by 6 bases and J by 3 bases, and 12 bases separated the two germline ends. This rearrangement joins TRBV2 to TRBJ1-5; D ambiguous. The source of this sequence is a woman in her 30s with Graves' ophthalmopathy. The sample taken for sequencing was blood. The CDR3 nucleotides are TGTGCCAGCAGGATCGGACGGATCAATCAGCCCCAGCATTTT. Translated: CASRIGRINQPQHF.